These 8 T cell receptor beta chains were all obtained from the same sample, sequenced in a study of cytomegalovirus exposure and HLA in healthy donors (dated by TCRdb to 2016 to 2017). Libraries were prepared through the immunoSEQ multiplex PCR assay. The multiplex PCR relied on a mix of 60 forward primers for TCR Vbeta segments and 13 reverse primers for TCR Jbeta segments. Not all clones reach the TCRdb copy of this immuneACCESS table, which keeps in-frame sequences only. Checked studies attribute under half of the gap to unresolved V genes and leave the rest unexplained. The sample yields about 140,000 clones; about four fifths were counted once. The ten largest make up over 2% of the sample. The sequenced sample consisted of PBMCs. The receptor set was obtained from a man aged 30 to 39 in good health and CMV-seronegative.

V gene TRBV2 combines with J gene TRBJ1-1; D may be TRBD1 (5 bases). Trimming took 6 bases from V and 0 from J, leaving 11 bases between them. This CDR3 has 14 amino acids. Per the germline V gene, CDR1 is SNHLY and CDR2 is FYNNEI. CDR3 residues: CASRGDWVNTEAFF. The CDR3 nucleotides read TGTGCCAGCAGAGGGGATTGGGTGAACACTGAAGCTTTCTTT. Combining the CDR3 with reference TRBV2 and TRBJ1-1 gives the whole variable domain EPEVTQTPSHQVTQMGQEVILRCVPISNHLYFYWYRQILGQKVEFLVSFYNNEISEKSEIFDDQFSVERPDGSNFTLKIRSTKLEDSAMYFCASRGDWVNTEAFFGQGTRLTVV.

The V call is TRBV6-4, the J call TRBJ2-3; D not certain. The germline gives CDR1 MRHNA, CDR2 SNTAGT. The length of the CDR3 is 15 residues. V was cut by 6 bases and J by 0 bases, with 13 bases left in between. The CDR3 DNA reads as TGTGCCAGCAGCCCTCAGGCCAGGAGCACAGATACGCAGTATTTT. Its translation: CASSPQARSTDTQYF.

This CDR3 reads CASSQGHNTGELFF. The CDR3 nucleotides are TGCGCCAGCAGCCAAGGTCATAACACCGGGGAGCTGTTTTTT. The chain is built from TRBV4-1 and TRBJ2-2; D unresolved. The CDR3 is 14 residues long. Per the germline V gene, CDR1 is MGHRA and CDR2 is YSYEKL. V was cut by 1 base and J by 2 bases, with 5 bases left in between.

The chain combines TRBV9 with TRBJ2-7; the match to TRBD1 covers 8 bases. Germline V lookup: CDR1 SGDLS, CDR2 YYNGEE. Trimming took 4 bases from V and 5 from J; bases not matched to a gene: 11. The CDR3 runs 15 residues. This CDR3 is CASSPSSGGFNEQYF. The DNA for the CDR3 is TGTGCCAGCAGCCCCTCCTCAGGGGGCTTTAACGAGCAGTACTTC.

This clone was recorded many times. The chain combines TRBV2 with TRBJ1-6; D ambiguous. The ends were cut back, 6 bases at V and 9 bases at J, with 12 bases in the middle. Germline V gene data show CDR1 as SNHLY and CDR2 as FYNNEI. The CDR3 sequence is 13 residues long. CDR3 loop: CASRETESSPLHF. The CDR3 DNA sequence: TGTGCCAGCAGGGAGACGGAAAGTTCACCCCTCCACTTT. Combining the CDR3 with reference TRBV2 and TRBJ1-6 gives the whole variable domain EPEVTQTPSHQVTQMGQEVILRCVPISNHLYFYWYRQILGQKVEFLVSFYNNEISEKSEIFDDQFSVERPDGSNFTLKIRSTKLEDSAMYFCASRETESSPLHFGNGTRLTVT.

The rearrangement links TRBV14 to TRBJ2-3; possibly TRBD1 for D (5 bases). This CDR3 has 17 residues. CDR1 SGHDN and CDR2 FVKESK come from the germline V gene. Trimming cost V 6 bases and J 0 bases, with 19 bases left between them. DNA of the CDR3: TGTGCCAGCAGTCTACACGTACTGGGGCTTAGCACAGATACGCAGTATTTT. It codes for CASSLHVLGLSTDTQYF. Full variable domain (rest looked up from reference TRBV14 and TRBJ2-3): EAGVTQFPSHSVIEKGQTVTLRCDPISGHDNLYWYRRVMGKEIKFLLHFVKESKQDESGMPNNRFLAERTGGTYSTLKVQPAELEDSGVYFCASSLHVLGLSTDTQYFGPGTRLTVL.

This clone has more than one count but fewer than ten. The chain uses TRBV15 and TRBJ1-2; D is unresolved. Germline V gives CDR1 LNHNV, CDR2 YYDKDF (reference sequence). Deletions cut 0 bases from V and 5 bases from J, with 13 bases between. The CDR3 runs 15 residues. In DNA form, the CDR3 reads TGTGCCACCAGCAGAGATCAGGTCCGGGGTTATGGCTACACCTTC. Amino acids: CATSRDQVRGYGYTF.

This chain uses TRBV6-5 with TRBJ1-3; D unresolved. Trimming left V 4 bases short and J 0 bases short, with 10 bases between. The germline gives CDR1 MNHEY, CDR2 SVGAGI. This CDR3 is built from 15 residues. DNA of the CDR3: TGTGCCAGCAGTTCCCAGGCGTACTCTGGAAACACCATATATTTT. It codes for CASSSQAYSGNTIYF.